The source of this TCR beta chain is a study of precursors of human CD4 cytotoxic T cells (dated 2018 in TCRdb). Regarding the research as a whole: In total, CD4+ memory subsets from 14 to 15 donors went into the bulk TCR-seq analysis. TCR-seq analysis of around 15 donors yielded TCRalpha and TCRbeta chain sequences (table S7). Broader findings and caveats from the paper: Expanded effector clonotypes accounted for a larger share of IL-7Rhigh TEMRA clonotypes than of TEM or TCM clonotypes. IL-7Rhigh and IL-7R- TEMRA subsets showed more restricted TCR repertoires, with lower diversity and more expanded clonotypes, than TCM and TEM subsets. According to the authors, a human observational design cannot definitively establish the direction of differentiation between precursor and effector cells. Some bulk TCR-seq comparisons included only about 95% of the 14 donors, suggesting not every subset was available for every donor.

To test a precursor-effector relationship among CD4 cytotoxic T cells, bulk UMI-based TCR sequencing was performed on four sorted CD4+ memory subsets (TCM, TEM, IL-7Rhigh TEMRA, IL-7R- TEMRA). The cells came from peripheral blood mononuclear cells that had been isolated from human blood. Instrument used: Illumina MiSeq. Regarding the original processing steps: The Shannon-Wiener index, computed in VDJtools, was used to measure repertoire diversity. A TCRbeta clonotype was considered expanded if its clonotype frequency was 3 or more. The public reads were reprocessed in TCRdb via fastp at Q25 and MiXCR, keeping in-frame beta chains. Entries that share a CDR3 protein sequence are merged under the most common genes and DNA. None of the V and J calls come from the authors' own analysis; TCRdb made them. This sample lists about 770 distinct CDR3 sequences; 20% to 25% were detected once. Of the sample, over 7.5% is held by the ten largest clones.

Trimming at the junction amounts to 4 bases on V and 8 bases on J, and the germline ends lie 17 bases apart. CDR1 SGHVS and CDR2 FQNEAQ were looked up in the germline V gene. The CDR3 runs 14 amino acids, cysteine and phenylalanine included. The entry retains the CDR3 DNA only, 42 bases that are in frame from base 1. Remarks on this clonotype: Its antigen has not been determined. Base qualities are not at hand, and no much larger clone is one base apart.

The source of this sequence is a human donor in good health. The sample taken for sequencing was memory CD4+ T cells from blood (PBMCs). Here the chain combines TRBV7-8 and TRBJ1-1; the D gene is perhaps TRBD1, from 5 matching bases. The bases are TGTGCCAGCAGCTCTTATTCAGGGACCTGGGAAGCTTTCTTT. Translated, it reads CASSSYSGTWEAFF.